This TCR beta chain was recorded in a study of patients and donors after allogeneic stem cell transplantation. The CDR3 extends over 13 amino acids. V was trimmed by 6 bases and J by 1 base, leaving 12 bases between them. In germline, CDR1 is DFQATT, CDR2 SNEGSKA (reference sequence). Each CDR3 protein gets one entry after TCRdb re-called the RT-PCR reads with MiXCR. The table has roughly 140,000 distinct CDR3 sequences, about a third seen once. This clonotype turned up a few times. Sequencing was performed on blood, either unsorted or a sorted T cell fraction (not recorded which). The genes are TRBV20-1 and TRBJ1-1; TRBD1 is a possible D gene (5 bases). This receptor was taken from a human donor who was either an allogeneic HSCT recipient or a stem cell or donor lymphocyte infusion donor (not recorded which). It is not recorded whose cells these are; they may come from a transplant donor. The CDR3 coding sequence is TGCAGTGCCCCCAAGACAGAGAACACTGAAGCTTTCTTT. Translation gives CSAPKTENTEAFF.